The rows below give T cell receptor beta chains drawn from one sample of a study of T-cell memory formation after mild COVID-19. TCRdb re-called the 5' RACE reads with MiXCR, one entry per CDR3 protein. The sample consists of about 400,000 distinct CDR3 sequences, about 17% of them appearing once. Sequences were obtained from PBMCs or a T cell subset sorted from them (not recorded which). These receptors came from a young man who had mild COVID-19 (a few samples of this study predate the infection). Cell type and time point are not known. Each CDR3 is given with its conserved first and last residue. The order of the fields is clone size, V gene, D gene, J gene, CDR3 DNA, CDR3 protein. A D gene is named only where the DNA matches it firmly. The size entry is marked missing in some rows and otherwise reads once, few, many or a size class.

size: -
V: TRBV14
D: -
J: TRBJ2-5
DNA: TGTGCCAGCAGCCAATCGCCAGGGATACAGACCCAGTACTTC
CDR3: CASSQSPGIQTQYF

size: -
V: TRBV7-9
D: -
J: TRBJ1-5
DNA: TGTGCCAGCAGCGCGCTGGGGGGCGCAGGGGAGCCCCAGCATTTT
CDR3: CASSALGGAGEPQHF

size: -
V: TRBV4-1
D: -
J: TRBJ1-6
DNA: TGCGCCAGCAGCCAAGCCACGCCTGATAATTCACCCCTCCACTTT
CDR3: CASSQATPDNSPLHF

size: few
V: TRBV10-2
D: -
J: TRBJ2-3
DNA: TGCGCCAGCGACCCGGGGGTCACAGATACGCAGTATTTT
CDR3: CASDPGVTDTQYF

size: few
V: TRBV3-1
D: TRBD2
J: TRBJ2-5
DNA: TGTGCCAGCAGCCAAGGACTAGCGTTAAATCAAGAGACCCAGTACTTC
CDR3: CASSQGLALNQETQYF

size: -
V: TRBV9
D: TRBD1
J: TRBJ1-5
DNA: TGTGCCAGCAGCGTTCCAGGGGGCAGGTGCAATCAGCCCCAGCATTTT
CDR3: CASSVPGGRCNQPQHF

size: few
V: TRBV10-2
D: -
J: TRBJ2-5
DNA: TGCGCCAGCAGTGAGTTTGGGACCCCCCAGCAAGAGACCCAGTACTTC
CDR3: CASSEFGTPQQETQYF

size: few
V: TRBV11-2
D: -
J: TRBJ2-5
DNA: TGTGCCAGCAGCAGAAGAACGCTTCAAGAGACCCAGTACTTC
CDR3: CASSRRTLQETQYF

size: -
V: TRBV7-2
D: TRBD1
J: TRBJ2-5
DNA: TGTGCCAGCAGCGTACAGGGGTACCAAGAGACCCAGTACTTC
CDR3: CASSVQGYQETQYF

size: -
V: TRBV7-9
D: -
J: TRBJ2-7
DNA: TGTGCCAGCAGCTTAGCCGACAGGCCCCACGAGCAGTACTTC
CDR3: CASSLADRPHEQYF

size: few
V: TRBV10-3
D: -
J: TRBJ1-1
DNA: TGTGCCATCAGTGAGGGGGTCTCCTCCAACACTGAAGCTTTCTTT
CDR3: CAISEGVSSNTEAFF

size: -
V: TRBV20-1
D: -
J: TRBJ2-3
DNA: TGCAGTGCTAGAGGGGGACTTAGCACAGATACGCAGTATTTT
CDR3: CSARGGLSTDTQYF

size: few
V: TRBV4-3
D: -
J: TRBJ2-2
DNA: TGCGCCAGCAGCCAAGAATGGGGGACACGAACCACCCGAAGGGGCACCGGGGAGCTGTTTTTT
CDR3: CASSQEWGTRTTRRGTGELFF

size: -
V: TRBV12-3/TRBV12-4
D: -
J: TRBJ2-7
DNA: TGTGCCAGCACCTTGGGGGCCTCCGAGCAGTACTTC
CDR3: CASTLGASEQYF

size: few
V: TRBV11-2
D: -
J: TRBJ1-6
DNA: TGTGCCAGCAGCTCCCCCTGGACAAGGGAGGGACCCCTCCACTTT
CDR3: CASSSPWTREGPLHF

size: -
V: TRBV5-1
D: TRBD1
J: TRBJ2-3
DNA: TGCGCCAGCAGCTTGGGACAGGGCAGCGCAGATACGCAGTATTTT
CDR3: CASSLGQGSADTQYF